This T cell receptor (beta chain) was sequenced for a study of OX40 agonist ivuxolimab in advanced cancers. This clone was recorded once. The table came from immunoSEQ multiplex PCR; TCRdb's copy has only in-frame clones and leaves some out. Here the sample spans tens of thousands of clones, 82% being singletons. Between the trimmed V and J ends, which lost 6 bases and 2 bases, there was a span of 14 bases. Per germline, CDR1 ENHRY and CDR2 SYGVKD. The CDR3 contains 15 residues. The rearrangement joins TRBV10-3 to TRBJ1-3; D is unresolved. Here the sequenced sample was CD4+ or CD8+ T cells sorted from blood, taken in a trial of the OX40 agonist ivuxolimab. This TCR derives from an adult with an advanced solid tumor such as melanoma, head and neck, liver or kidney cancer. The CDR3 loop is CAIRGSEVPGNTIYF. CDR3 DNA sequence: TGTGCCATCAGGGGATCGGAAGTTCCTGGAAACACCATATATTTT.